The sequence of this T cell receptor (beta chain) was determined in a study of cytomegalovirus exposure and HLA in healthy donors. CDR1 MNHEY and CDR2 SMNVEV come from the germline V gene (reference sequence). The V end was cut by 2 bases, the J end by 6 bases, with 7 bases between. The CDR3 has 12 residues. PCR primers comprised 60 Vbeta and 13 Jbeta primers. Generated by immunoSEQ multiplex PCR, the TCRdb table keeps only in-frame clones and is missing some. The sample holds approximately 180,000 clones, 70% to 85% seen once. This chain uses TRBV27 with TRBJ1-2, with D possibly being TRBD1 (6 bases). The specimen sequenced was PBMCs. This TCR was sampled from a woman between 25 and 40 years old in good health and CMV-seropositive. Written as DNA, the CDR3 is TGTGCCAGCAGTTTAGCAGGGGATGGCTACACCTTC. Protein product: CASSLAGDGYTF.